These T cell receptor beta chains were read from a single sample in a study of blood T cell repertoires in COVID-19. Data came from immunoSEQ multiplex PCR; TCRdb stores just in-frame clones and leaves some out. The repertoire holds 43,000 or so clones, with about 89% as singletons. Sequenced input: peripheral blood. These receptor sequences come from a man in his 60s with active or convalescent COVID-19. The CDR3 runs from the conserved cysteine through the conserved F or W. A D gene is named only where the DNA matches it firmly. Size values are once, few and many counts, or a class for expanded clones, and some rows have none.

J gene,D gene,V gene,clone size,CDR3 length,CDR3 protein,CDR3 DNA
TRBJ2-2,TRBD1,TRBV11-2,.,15,CASSLGQGSTGELFF,TGTGCCAGCAGCTTGGGACAGGGATCAACCGGGGAGCTGTTTTTT
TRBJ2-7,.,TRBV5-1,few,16,CASSLEQGTPFYEQYF,TGCGCCAGCAGCTTGGAGCAGGGAACTCCCTTTTACGAGCAGTACTTC
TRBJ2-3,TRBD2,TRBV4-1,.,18,CASSQDRMLAGDTDTQYF,TGCGCCAGCAGCCAAGATCGAATGCTAGCGGGGGATACAGATACGCAGTATTTT
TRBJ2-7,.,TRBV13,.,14,CASGARAVLYEQYF,TGTGCCAGCGGCGCGAGGGCGGTACTCTACGAGCAGTACTTC
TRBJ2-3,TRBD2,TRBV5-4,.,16,CASSSSGGAGTDTQYF,TGTGCCAGCAGCTCTAGCGGGGGGGCGGGGACAGATACGCAGTATTTT
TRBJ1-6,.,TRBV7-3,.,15,CASSFRGADNSPLHF,TGTGCCAGCAGCTTCAGAGGCGCGGATAATTCACCCCTCCACTTT
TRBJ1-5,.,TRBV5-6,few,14,CASRTWDEGQPQHF,TGTGCCAGCAGGACTTGGGATGAGGGTCAGCCCCAGCATTTT
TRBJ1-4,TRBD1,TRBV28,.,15,CASSLQRQGYEKLFF,TGTGCCAGCAGTTTACAGAGACAGGGTTATGAAAAACTGTTTTTT
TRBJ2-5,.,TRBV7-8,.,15,CASRAGRGARETQYF,TGTGCCAGCAGGGCGGGACGGGGGGCCCGGGAGACCCAGTACTTC
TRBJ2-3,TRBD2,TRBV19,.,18,CASSRQGPSGGQTDTQYF,TGTGCCAGTAGTCGCCAGGGTCCTAGCGGGGGGCAAACAGATACGCAGTATTTT
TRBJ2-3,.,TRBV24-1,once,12,CATSANTDTQYF,TGTGCCACCAGTGCAAACACAGATACGCAGTATTTT
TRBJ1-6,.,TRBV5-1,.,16,CASSLAEFGGISPLHF,TGCGCCAGCAGCTTGGCCGAGTTCGGAGGAATTTCACCCCTCCACTTT
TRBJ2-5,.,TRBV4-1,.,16,CASSQVIGGRAETQYF,TGCGCCAGCAGCCAAGTCATCGGAGGGCGGGCGGAGACCCAGTACTTC
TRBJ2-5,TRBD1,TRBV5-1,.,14,CASSLQGAGETQYF,TGCGCCAGCAGCCTACAGGGGGCTGGAGAGACCCAGTACTTC
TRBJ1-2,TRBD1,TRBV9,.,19,CASSASDRGQPFRNGDYTF,TGTGCCAGCAGCGCCTCTGACAGGGGGCAACCCTTTCGCAATGGAGACTACACCTTC
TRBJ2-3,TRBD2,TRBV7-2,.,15,CASSFSGGAIDTQYF,TGTGCCAGCAGCTTTTCCGGGGGGGCGATAGATACGCAGTATTTT
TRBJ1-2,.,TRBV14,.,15,CASSQAWEGTEGYTF,TGTGCCAGCAGCCAAGCCTGGGAGGGGACGGAGGGCTACACCTTC
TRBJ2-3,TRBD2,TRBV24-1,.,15,CATQRGSQEADTQYF,TGTGCCACCCAGCGGGGGTCCCAGGAGGCAGATACGCAGTATTTT
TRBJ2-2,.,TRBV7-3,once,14,CASRGASNTGELFF,TGTGCCAGCAGAGGGGCCTCGAACACCGGGGAGCTGTTTTTT
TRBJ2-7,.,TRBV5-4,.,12,CASSKRGYEQYF,TGTGCCAGCAGCAAACGAGGCTACGAGCAGTACTTC
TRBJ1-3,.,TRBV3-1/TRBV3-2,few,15,CASSQDHSSGNTIYF,TGTGCCAGCAGCCAAGATCATTCCTCTGGAAACACCATATATTTT
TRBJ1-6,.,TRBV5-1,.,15,CASSLAGQFNSPLHF,TGCGCCAGCAGCTTGGCAGGACAATTTAATTCACCCCTCCACTTT
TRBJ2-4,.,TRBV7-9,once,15,CASSLEGTLKNIQYF,TGTGCCAGCAGCTTAGAAGGGACTCTTAAAAACATTCAGTACTTC
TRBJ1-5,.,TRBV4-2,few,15,CASSQDASSNQPQHF,TGTGCCAGCAGCCAAGATGCCAGTAGCAATCAGCCCCAGCATTTT
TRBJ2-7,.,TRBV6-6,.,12,CASSPTSYEQYF,TGTGCCAGCAGCCCGACTAGCTACGAGCAGTACTTC
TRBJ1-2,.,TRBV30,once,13,CAGEVGRGYGYTF,TGTGCCGGAGAGGTGGGGCGCGGCTATGGCTACACCTTC
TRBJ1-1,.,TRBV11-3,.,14,CASSSRTENTEAFF,TGTGCCAGCAGCTCACGGACTGAGAACACTGAAGCTTTCTTT
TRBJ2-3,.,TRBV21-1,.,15,CASSTERGSTDTQYF,TGTGCCAGCAGCACAGAGAGAGGCAGTACAGATACGCAGTATTTT
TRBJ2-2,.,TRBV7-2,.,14,CASSFLQGTGELFF,TGTGCCAGCAGCTTTTTACAGGGCACCGGGGAGCTGTTTTTT